These 5 T cell receptor beta chains originate from one sample sequenced in a study of shared clonotypes between healthy human individuals. Some clones are missing from TCRdb's copy, which holds only in-frame ones; the method was immunoSEQ multiplex PCR. The repertoire holds approximately 2,000,000 clones, with 92% as singletons. The sample taken for sequencing was naive CD4+ T cells from PBMCs. Subset: CD45RA+ positively selected. The receptors here all came from a man aged 18-30 years in good health. Some clones in this sample may be carry-over from other donors' samples.

Comments on this clone: The same CDR3 arises from other DNA sequences in this sample as well. DNA of the CDR3: TGTGCCAGCTCACCACTCGGGGGCGCCTCCTACGAGCAGTACTTC. This encodes CASSPLGGASYEQYF. This chain links TRBV18 with TRBJ2-7, with D possibly called TRBD1 or TRBD2 (6 bases each). V dropped 1 base and J dropped 0 bases, with 10 bases sitting between them. CDR1 is KGHSH, CDR2 LQKENI, per germline. The CDR3 runs to 15 residues.

This clone was observed a handful of times. This specimen includes other DNA sequences encoding the same CDR3. The chain couples TRBV30 to TRBJ1-5; no clear D gene. CDR1 and CDR2 (germline): GTSNPN, SVGIG (reference sequence). Trimming took 2 bases from V and 1 from J, leaving 6 bases between them. The CDR3 is 13 amino acids. The chain's CDR3 is CAWSQDSNQPQHF. CDR3 DNA sequence: TGTGCCTGGAGTCAGGACAGCAATCAGCCCCAGCATTTT.

Note on this clone: At the DNA level, this CDR3 is encoded by other sequences in the same sample as well. The genes are TRBV5-1 and TRBJ2-2; D tentatively reads TRBD1 or TRBD2 (5 bases each). Trimming took off 5 bases at V and 2 bases at J, with 7 bases between the two ends. The CDR3 length is 13 residues. Germline V CDR1 and CDR2: SGHRS, YFSETQ. This CDR3 reads CASSGGNTGELFF. CDR3 nucleotide sequence: TGCGCCAGCAGTGGGGGAAACACCGGGGAGCTGTTTTTT.

This sequence joins TRBV5-1 and TRBJ2-1, with D uncertain. The V gene lost 5 bases and the J gene lost 0 bases, with 9 bases spanning the gap. Germline-derived CDR1 and CDR2 are SGHRS and YFSETQ. The CDR3 covers 14 residues. CDR3 bases: TGCGCCAGCAGTACTACGAGCTCCTACAATGAGCAGTTCTTC. Its protein is CASSTTSSYNEQFF.

Worth noting for this clone: Other DNA sequences of this sample code for an identical CDR3. This chain uses TRBV5-1 with TRBJ1-3; D is perhaps TRBD1 (5 bases). This CDR3 has 15 amino acids. V lost 1 base to trimming and J lost 0 bases, with 8 bases between them. In germline, CDR1 is SGHRS, CDR2 YFSETQ. DNA of the CDR3: TGCGCCAGCAGCTTGTCAGGGACCTCTGGAAACACCATATATTTT. This encodes CASSLSGTSGNTIYF. Supplemented by reference TRBV5-1 and TRBJ1-3, the full variable domain reads KAGVTQTPRYLIKTRGQQVTLSCSPISGHRSVSWYQQTPGQGLQFLFEYFSETQRNKGNFPGRFSGRQFSNSRSEMNVSTLELGDSALYLCASSLSGTSGNTIYFGEGSWLTVV.